In this sample, the clone carrying this TCR beta chain turned up a few times. Its antigen is not identified. This sample stems from a study of read filtering for tumor transcriptome and immune sequencing. Notes on the study in general: Correlation between methods rose after single-read clonotypes were removed.

Molecular barcoded adaptors covering alpha/delta and beta/gamma chains were used on roughly 400 ng RNA. TCRdb reprocessed the reads with MiXCR, giving one entry per CDR3 protein. The data hold 62,000 or so distinct CDR3 sequences, with more than 11% observed a single time. V lost 0 bases and J 5 bases, leaving 13 bases between the germline ends. This CDR3 is 14 amino acids long. Germline CDR1 is DFQATT and CDR2 is SNEGSKA (reference sequence). The specimen was a population of CD138-negative cells sorted from bone marrow. The chain joins TRBV20-1 to TRBJ1-2, with no clear D. This TCR derives from a donor aged 40 or older with multiple myeloma. CDR3 sequence reads: CSARDKGAYYGYTF. DNA for the CDR3: TGCAGTGCTAGAGATAAAGGAGCCTATTATGGCTACACCTTC.